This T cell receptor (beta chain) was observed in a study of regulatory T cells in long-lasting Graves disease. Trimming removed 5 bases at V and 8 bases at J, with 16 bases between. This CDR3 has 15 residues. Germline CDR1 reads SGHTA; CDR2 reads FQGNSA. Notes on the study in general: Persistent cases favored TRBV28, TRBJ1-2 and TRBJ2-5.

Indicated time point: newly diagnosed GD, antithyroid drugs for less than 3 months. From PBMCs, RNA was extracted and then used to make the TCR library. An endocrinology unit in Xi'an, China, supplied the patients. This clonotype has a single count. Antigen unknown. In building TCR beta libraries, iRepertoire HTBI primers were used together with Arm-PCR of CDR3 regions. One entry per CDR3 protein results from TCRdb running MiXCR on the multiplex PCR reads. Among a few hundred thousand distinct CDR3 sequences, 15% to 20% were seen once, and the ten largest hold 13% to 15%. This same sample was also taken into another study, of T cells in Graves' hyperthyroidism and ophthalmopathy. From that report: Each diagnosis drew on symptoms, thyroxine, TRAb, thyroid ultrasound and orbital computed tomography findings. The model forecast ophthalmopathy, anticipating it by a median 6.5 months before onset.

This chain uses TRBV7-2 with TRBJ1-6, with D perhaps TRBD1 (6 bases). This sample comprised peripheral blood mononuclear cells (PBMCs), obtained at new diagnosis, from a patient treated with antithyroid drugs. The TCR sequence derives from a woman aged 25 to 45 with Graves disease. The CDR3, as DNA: TGTGCCAGCAGCCAAGACAGGCCCACGTATTCACCCCTCCACTTT. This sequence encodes CASSQDRPTYSPLHF.